Presented here are 5 T cell receptor beta chains from one specimen sequenced in a study of blood T cell repertoires in COVID-19. The data were produced by immunoSEQ multiplex PCR, yet TCRdb's version contains in-frame clones alone and is incomplete. The sample lists 150,000 to 180,000 clones, approximately 85% occurring once. Sequenced: peripheral blood. All receptors come from a man aged 55-75 years with COVID-19, enrolled during active disease.

CDR3 amino acids: CASSTWGVTTAHNEQFF. Written as DNA, the CDR3 is TGTGCCAGCAGTACCTGGGGCGTCACAACCGCTCACAATGAGCAGTTCTTC. The rearrangement joins TRBV28 to TRBJ2-1, with a tentative D call TRBD1 (5 bases). This CDR3 is 17 amino acids long. Trimming took off 5 bases at V and 5 bases at J, with 22 bases between the two ends. Germline V gene sequence: CDR1 MDHEN, CDR2 SYDVKM. Variable domain in full (rest from reference TRBV28 and TRBJ2-1): DVKVTQSSRYLVKRTGEKVFLECVQDMDHENMFWYRQDPGLGLRLIYFSYDVKMKEKGDIPEGYSVSREKKERFSLILESASTNQTSMYLCASSTWGVTTAHNEQFFGPGTRLTVL.

This chain joins TRBV6-2 or TRBV6-3 and TRBJ1-1; D is uncertain. The germline V gene has CDR1 MNHEY and CDR2 SVGEGT. The CDR3 extends over 11 amino acids. Trimming shortened V by 2 bases and J by 9 bases, and 7 bases separated the two germline ends. CDR3 protein: CASSYHYKAFF. The DNA of the CDR3 is TGTGCCAGCAGTTACCACTACAAAGCTTTCTTT.

This clone was seen a single time. V gene TRBV6-5 combines with J gene TRBJ2-7, with D maybe TRBD2 (5 bases). CDR1 is MNHEY and CDR2 is SVGAGI in the germline V gene. V was shortened by 0 bases and J by 1 base, with 13 bases between the two germline ends. This CDR3 is 16 amino acids long. CDR3 protein: CASSYSKAGASYEQYF. The CDR3, as DNA: TGTGCCAGCAGTTACTCGAAGGCGGGCGCATCCTACGAGCAGTACTTC.

The genes are TRBV19 and TRBJ2-1; 15 bases line up with TRBD2. From germline, CDR1 is LNHDA and CDR2 SQIVND (reference sequence). The trim removed 3 bases at V and 7 bases at J, leaving 10 bases unmatched. This CDR3 is built from 18 residues. The CDR3 spells CASSMDGLAGGIYNEQFF. CDR3 bases: TGTGCCAGTAGTATGGACGGACTAGCGGGAGGGATATATAATGAGCAGTTCTTC.

The rearrangement uses TRBV6-4 and TRBJ2-7; TRBD2 matches 14 bases. CDR1 is MRHNA and CDR2 is SNTAGT in the germline V gene. The junction had 11 bases not matched to a gene; V was cut back by 6 bases and J by 1 base. This CDR3 spans 18 amino acids. CDR3 protein: CASRRTSGGSSVSYEQYF. In DNA form, the CDR3 reads TGTGCCAGCAGGCGGACTAGCGGGGGGAGTTCAGTTTCCTACGAGCAGTACTTC.